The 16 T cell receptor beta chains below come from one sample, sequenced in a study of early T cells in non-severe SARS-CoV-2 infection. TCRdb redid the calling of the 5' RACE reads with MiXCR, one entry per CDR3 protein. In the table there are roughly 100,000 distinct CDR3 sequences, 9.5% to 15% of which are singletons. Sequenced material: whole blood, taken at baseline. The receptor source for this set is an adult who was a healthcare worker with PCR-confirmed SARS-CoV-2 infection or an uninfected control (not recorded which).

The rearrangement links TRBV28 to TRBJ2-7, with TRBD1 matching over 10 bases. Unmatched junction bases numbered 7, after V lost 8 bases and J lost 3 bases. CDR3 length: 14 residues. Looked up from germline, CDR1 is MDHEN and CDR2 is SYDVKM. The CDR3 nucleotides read TGTGCCAGCGGCAGGGACAGGGGATACTACGAGCAGTACTTC. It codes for CASGRDRGYYEQYF.

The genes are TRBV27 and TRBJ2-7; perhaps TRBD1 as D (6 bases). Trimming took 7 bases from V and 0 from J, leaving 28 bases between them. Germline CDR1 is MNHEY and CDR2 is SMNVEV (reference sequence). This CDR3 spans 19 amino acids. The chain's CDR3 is CASTNGPRTGSLSSYEQYF. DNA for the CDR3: TGTGCCAGCACCAACGGGCCCCGAACAGGGAGTCTAAGCTCCTACGAGCAGTACTTC.

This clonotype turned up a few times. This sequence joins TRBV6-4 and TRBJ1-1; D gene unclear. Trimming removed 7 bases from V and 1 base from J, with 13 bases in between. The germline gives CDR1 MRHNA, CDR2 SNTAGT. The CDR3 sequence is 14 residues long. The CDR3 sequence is CASKLVAGNTEAFF. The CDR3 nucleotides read TGTGCCAGCAAGTTAGTGGCAGGGAACACTGAAGCTTTCTTT.

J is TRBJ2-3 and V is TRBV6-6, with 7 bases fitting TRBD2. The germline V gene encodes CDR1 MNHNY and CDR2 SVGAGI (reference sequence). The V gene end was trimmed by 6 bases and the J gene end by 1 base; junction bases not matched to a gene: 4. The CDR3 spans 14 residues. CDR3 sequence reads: CASRASGGTDTQYF. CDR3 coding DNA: TGTGCCAGCAGGGCCAGCGGGGGCACAGATACGCAGTATTTT.

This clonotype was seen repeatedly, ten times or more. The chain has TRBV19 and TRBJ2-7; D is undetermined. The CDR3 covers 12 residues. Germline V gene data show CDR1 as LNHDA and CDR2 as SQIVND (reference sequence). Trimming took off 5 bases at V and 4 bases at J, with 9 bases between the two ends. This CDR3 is CASSGTIYEQYF. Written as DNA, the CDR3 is TGTGCCAGTAGTGGAACGATTTACGAGCAGTACTTC.

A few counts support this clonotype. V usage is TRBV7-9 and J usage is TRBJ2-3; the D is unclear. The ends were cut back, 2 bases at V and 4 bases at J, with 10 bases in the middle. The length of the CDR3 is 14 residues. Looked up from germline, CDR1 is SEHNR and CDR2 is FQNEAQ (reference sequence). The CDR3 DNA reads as TGTGCCAGCAGCTTATCGGTCCCCCCAGATACGCAGTATTTT. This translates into CASSLSVPPDTQYF.

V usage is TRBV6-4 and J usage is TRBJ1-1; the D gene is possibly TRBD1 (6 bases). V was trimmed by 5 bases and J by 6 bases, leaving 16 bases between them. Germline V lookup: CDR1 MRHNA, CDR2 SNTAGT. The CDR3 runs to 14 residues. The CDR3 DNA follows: TGTGCCAGCAGTCGCGGAGGGAACAGGGCTGAAGCTTTCTTT. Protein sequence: CASSRGGNRAEAFF.

CDR3 coding DNA: TGTGCCAGCAGCCCCCCCAGTTACAATGAGCAGTTCTTC. It codes for CASSPPSYNEQFF. The rearrangement links TRBV25-1 to TRBJ2-1, with D unclear. Deletions cut 6 bases from V and 4 bases from J, with 10 bases between. The CDR3 spans 13 residues. Germline assignment: CDR1 MGHDK and CDR2 SYGVNS. The variable domain in full, with the rest retrieved from reference TRBV25-1 and TRBJ2-1, is EADIYQTPRYLVIGTGKKITLECSQTMGHDKMYWYQQDPGMELHLIHYSYGVNSTEKGDLSSESTVSRIRTEHFPLTLESARPSHTSQYLCASSPPSYNEQFFGPGTRLTVL.

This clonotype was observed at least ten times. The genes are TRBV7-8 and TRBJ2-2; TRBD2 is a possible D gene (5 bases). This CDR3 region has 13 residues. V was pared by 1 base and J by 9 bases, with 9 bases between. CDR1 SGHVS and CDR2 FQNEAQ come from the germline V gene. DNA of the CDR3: TGTGCCAGCAGCTTAGGGGAGTTCCGGGAGCTGTTTTTT. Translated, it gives CASSLGEFRELFF.

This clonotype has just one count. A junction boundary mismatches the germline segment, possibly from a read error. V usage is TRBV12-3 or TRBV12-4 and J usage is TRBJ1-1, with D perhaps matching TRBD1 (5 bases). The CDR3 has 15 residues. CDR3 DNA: TGTGCCGGCAGTTTTCTGGGGCAGGGTCTCAAGAGGGCTTTCTTT. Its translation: CAGSFLGQGLKRAFF.

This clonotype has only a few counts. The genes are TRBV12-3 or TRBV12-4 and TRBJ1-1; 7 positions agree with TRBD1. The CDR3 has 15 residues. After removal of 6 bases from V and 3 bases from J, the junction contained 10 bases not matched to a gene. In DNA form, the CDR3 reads TGTGCCAGCAGGATAACAGGGGCAAGGTACACTGAAGCTTTCTTT. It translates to CASRITGARYTEAFF.

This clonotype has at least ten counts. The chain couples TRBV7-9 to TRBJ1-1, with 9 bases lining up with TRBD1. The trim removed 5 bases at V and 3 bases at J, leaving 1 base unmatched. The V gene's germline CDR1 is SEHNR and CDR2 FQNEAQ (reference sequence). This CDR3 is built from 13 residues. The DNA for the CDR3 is TGTGCCAGCAGCCGGACAGGGGACACTGAAGCTTTCTTT. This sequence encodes CASSRTGDTEAFF.

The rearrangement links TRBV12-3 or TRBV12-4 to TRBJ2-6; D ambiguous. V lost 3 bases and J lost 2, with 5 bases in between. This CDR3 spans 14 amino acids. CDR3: CASSFGPGANVLTF. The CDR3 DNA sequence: TGTGCCAGCAGTTTCGGGCCTGGGGCCAACGTCCTGACTTTC.

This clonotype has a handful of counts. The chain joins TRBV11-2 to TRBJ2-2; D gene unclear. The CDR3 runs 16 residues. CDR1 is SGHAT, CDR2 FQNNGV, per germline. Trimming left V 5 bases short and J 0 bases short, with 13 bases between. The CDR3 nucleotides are TGTGCCAGCAGCGACCTTATGGCCACGAACACCGGGGAGCTGTTTTTT. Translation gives CASSDLMATNTGELFF.

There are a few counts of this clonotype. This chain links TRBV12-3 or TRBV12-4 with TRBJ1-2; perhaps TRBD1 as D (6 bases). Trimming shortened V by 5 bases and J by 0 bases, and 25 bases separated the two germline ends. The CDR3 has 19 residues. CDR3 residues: CASSPLQGRLGNPNYGYTF. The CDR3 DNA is TGTGCCAGCAGTCCGTTACAGGGAAGGCTGGGAAACCCTAACTATGGCTACACCTTC.

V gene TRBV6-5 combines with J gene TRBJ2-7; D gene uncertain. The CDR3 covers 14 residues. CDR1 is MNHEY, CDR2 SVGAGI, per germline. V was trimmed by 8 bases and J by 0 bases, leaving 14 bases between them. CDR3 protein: CASRRVKGSYEQYF. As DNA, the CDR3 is TGTGCCAGCCGTCGGGTGAAGGGCTCCTACGAGCAGTACTTC.